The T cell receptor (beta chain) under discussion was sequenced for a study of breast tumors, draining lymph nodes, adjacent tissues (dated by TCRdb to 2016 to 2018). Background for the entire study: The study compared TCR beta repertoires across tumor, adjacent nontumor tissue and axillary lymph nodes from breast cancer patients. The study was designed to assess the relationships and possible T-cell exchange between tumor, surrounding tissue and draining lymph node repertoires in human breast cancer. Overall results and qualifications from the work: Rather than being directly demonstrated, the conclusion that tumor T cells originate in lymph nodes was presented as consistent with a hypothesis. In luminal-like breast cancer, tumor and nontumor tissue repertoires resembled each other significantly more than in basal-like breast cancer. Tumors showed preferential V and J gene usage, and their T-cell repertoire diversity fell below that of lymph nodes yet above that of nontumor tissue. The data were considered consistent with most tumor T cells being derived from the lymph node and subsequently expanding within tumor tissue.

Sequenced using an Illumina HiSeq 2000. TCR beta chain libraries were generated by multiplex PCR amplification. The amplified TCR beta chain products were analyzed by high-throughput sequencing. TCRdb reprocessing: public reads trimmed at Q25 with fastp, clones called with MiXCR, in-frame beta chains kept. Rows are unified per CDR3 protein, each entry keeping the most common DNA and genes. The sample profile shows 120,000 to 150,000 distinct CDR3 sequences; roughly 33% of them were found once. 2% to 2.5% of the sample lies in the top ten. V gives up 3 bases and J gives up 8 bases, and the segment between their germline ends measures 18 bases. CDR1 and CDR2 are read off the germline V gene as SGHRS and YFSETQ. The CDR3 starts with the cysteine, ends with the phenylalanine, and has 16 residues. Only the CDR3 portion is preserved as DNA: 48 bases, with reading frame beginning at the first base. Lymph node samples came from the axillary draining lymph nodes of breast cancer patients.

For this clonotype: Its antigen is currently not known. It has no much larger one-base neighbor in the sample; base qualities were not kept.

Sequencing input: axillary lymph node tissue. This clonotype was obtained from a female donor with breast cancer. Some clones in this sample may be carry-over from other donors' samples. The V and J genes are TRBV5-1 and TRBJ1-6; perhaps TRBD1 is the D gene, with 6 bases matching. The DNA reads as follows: TGCGCCAGCAGCTCAGGGGACCCCTCCTACGATTCACCCCTCCACTTT. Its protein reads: CASSSGDPSYDSPLHF.